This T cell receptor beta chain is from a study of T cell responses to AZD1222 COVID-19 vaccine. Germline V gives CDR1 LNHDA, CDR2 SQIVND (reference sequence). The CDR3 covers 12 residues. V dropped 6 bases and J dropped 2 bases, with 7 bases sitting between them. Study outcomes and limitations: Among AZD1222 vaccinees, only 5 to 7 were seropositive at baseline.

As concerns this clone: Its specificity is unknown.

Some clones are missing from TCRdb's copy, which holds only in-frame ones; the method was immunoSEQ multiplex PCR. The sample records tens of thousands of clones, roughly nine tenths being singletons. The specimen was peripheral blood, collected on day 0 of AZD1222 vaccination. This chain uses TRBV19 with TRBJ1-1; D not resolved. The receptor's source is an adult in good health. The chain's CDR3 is CASSRGNTEAFF. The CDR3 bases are TGTGCCAGTAGCCGTGGTAACACTGAAGCTTTCTTT.